Listed below are T cell receptor beta chains from one sample, sequenced in a study of post-analysis software for immune sequencing data. TCRdb re-called the PCR reads through MiXCR, storing one row per CDR3 protein. Of approximately 690,000 distinct CDR3 sequences listed, approximately 60% are singletons. Sequenced sample: blood. The receptors shown here come from a girl between 2 and 10 years old with multiple sclerosis. The CDR3 runs from the conserved cysteine through the conserved F or W. The order of the fields is J gene, V gene, clone size, D gene, CDR3 protein, CDR3 DNA. The D gene is left open where the match is weak. Expanded clones get a size class; other rows say once, few or many, or leave the size out.

j_gene: TRBJ1-1
v_gene: TRBV7-8
abundance: .
d_gene: .
CDR3aa: CASSLDSLGGTEAFF
CDR3nt: TGTGCCAGCAGCTTGGACAGTTTAGGTGGGACTGAAGCTTTCTTT

j_gene: TRBJ2-6
v_gene: TRBV5-1
abundance: .
d_gene: .
CDR3aa: CASRQGGALGSGANVLTF
CDR3nt: TGCGCCAGCAGACAAGGGGGTGCCTTAGGGTCTGGGGCCAACGTCCTGACTTTC

j_gene: TRBJ2-7
v_gene: TRBV20-1
abundance: .
d_gene: TRBD2
CDR3aa: CSTRSGSTSYEQYF
CDR3nt: TGCAGTACTCGTAGCGGGAGCACGTCCTACGAGCAGTACTTC

j_gene: TRBJ2-7
v_gene: TRBV12-3/TRBV12-4
abundance: once
d_gene: .
CDR3aa: CASSFATEQYF
CDR3nt: TGTGCCAGCAGTTTTGCCACGGAGCAGTACTTC

j_gene: TRBJ1-2
v_gene: TRBV4-3
abundance: .
d_gene: .
CDR3aa: CASSQAHVWLLNYGYTF
CDR3nt: TGCGCCAGCAGCCAAGCCCACGTGTGGCTCCTGAACTATGGCTACACCTTC

j_gene: TRBJ2-2
v_gene: TRBV4-2
abundance: .
d_gene: .
CDR3aa: CAGSQAGGPSTGELFF
CDR3nt: TGTGCCGGCAGCCAAGCCGGAGGGCCGAGCACCGGGGAGCTGTTTTTT

j_gene: TRBJ2-1
v_gene: TRBV20-1
abundance: .
d_gene: TRBD2
CDR3aa: CSARARGMAGGLNEQFF
CDR3nt: TGCAGTGCTAGAGCTAGGGGGATGGCGGGAGGGCTAAATGAGCAGTTCTTC

j_gene: TRBJ2-1
v_gene: TRBV29-1
abundance: .
d_gene: .
CDR3aa: CSVDQGINEQFF
CDR3nt: TGCAGCGTTGATCAAGGGATCAATGAGCAGTTCTTC

j_gene: TRBJ1-2
v_gene: TRBV30
abundance: .
d_gene: TRBD1
CDR3aa: CAWSARGQGYTF
CDR3nt: TGTGCCTGGAGTGCCAGGGGGCAAGGCTACACCTTC

j_gene: TRBJ1-1
v_gene: TRBV12-3/TRBV12-4
abundance: .
d_gene: TRBD1
CDR3aa: CASSLYSGQGGTEAFF
CDR3nt: TGTGCCAGCAGTTTATACTCGGGACAGGGGGGAACTGAAGCTTTCTTT

j_gene: TRBJ2-3
v_gene: TRBV27
abundance: .
d_gene: .
CDR3aa: CASSFVAVTDTQYF
CDR3nt: TGTGCCAGCAGTTTTGTTGCGGTCACAGATACGCAGTATTTT

j_gene: TRBJ1-2
v_gene: TRBV7-2
abundance: .
d_gene: .
CDR3aa: CASSLLGWGYTF
CDR3nt: TGTGCCAGCAGCTTACTGGGCTGGGGCTACACCTTC

j_gene: TRBJ2-4
v_gene: TRBV25-1
abundance: few
d_gene: .
CDR3aa: CASSEPGLAKNIQYF
CDR3nt: TGTGCCAGCAGTGAGCCCGGACTAGCCAAAAACATTCAGTACTTC

j_gene: TRBJ1-1
v_gene: TRBV20-1
abundance: .
d_gene: TRBD1
CDR3aa: CSAPDRGGVWTEAFF
CDR3nt: TGCAGTGCACCAGACAGGGGCGGGGTGTGGACTGAAGCTTTCTTT

j_gene: TRBJ1-2
v_gene: TRBV10-3
abundance: .
d_gene: TRBD1
CDR3aa: CAIGGRDSNVLEHTF
CDR3nt: TGTGCCATCGGAGGGAGGGACAGTAATGTCCTGGAGCACACCTTC

j_gene: TRBJ2-1
v_gene: TRBV20-1
abundance: few
d_gene: TRBD2
CDR3aa: CSAIDGRASYNEQFF
CDR3nt: TGCAGTGCTATCGACGGGAGGGCCTCGTACAATGAGCAGTTCTTC

j_gene: TRBJ2-3
v_gene: TRBV29-1
abundance: .
d_gene: TRBD2
CDR3aa: CSVDTSGSTDTQYF
CDR3nt: TGCAGCGTGGATACTAGCGGCAGCACAGATACGCAGTATTTT

j_gene: TRBJ1-4
v_gene: TRBV20-1
abundance: .
d_gene: .
CDR3aa: CSARTQRRESNEKLFF
CDR3nt: TGCAGTGCTAGAACACAGAGGAGGGAATCTAATGAAAAACTGTTTTTT